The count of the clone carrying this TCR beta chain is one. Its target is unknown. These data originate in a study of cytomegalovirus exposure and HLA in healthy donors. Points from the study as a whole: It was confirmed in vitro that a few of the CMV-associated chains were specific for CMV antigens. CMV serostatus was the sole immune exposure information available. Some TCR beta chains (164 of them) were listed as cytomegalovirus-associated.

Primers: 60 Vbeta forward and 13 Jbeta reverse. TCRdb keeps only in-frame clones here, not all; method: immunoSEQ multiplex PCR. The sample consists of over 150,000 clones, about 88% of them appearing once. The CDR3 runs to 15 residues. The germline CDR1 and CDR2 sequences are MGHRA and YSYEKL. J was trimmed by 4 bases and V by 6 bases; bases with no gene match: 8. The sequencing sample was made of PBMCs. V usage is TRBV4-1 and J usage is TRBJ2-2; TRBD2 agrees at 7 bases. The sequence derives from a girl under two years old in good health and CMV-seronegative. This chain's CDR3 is CASRSGLNPTGELFF. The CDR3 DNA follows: TGCGCCAGCAGATCGGGACTAAACCCCACCGGGGAGCTGTTTTTT.